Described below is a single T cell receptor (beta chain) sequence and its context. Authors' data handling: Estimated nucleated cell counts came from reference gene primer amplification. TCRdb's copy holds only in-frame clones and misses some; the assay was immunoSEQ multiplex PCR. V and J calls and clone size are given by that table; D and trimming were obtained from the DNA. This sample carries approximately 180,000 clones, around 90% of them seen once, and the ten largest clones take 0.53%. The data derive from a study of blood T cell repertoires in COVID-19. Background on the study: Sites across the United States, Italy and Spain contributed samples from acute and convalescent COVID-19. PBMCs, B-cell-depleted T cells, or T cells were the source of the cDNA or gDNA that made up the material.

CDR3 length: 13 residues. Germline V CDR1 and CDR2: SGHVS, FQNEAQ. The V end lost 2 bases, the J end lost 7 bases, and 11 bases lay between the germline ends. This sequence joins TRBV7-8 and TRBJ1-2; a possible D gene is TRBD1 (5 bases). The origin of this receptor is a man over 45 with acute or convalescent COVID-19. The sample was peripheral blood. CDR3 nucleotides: TGTGCCAGCAGCTTACAGGGAACAAGTGGCTACACCTTC. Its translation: CASSLQGTSGYTF.